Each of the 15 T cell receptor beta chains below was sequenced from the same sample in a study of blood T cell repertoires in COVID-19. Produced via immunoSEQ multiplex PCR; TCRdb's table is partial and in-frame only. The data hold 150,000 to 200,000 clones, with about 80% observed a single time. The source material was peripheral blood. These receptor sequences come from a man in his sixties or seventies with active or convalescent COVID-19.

DNA for the CDR3: TGTGCCAGCAGCTTGGTGGGGGACATTAATTCACCCCTCCACTTT. Translated: CASSLVGDINSPLHF. The rearrangement uses TRBV5-8 and TRBJ1-6; weak D call: TRBD1 (6 bases). Between the trimmed V and J ends, which lost 0 bases and 6 bases, there was a span of 10 bases. Germline CDR1 is SGHTS and CDR2 is YDEGEE. The CDR3 has 15 amino acids.

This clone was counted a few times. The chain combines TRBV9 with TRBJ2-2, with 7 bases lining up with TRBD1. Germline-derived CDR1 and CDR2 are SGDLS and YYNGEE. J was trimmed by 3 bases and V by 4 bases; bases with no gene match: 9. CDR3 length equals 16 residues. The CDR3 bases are TGTGCCAGCAGCCCCCAGGGGGTGGGGTACACCGGGGAGCTGTTTTTT. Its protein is CASSPQGVGYTGELFF.

The CDR3 here is CASSLGSGGTYEQFF. The CDR3 bases are TGCGCCAGCAGCCTGGGGTCAGGGGGGACGTATGAGCAGTTCTTC. This chain uses TRBV4-3 with TRBJ2-1, with D possibly being TRBD1 (7 bases). Trimming left V 4 bases short and J 8 bases short, with 18 bases between. Germline lookup yields CDR1 LGHNA and CDR2 YSLEER. This CDR3 has 15 amino acids.

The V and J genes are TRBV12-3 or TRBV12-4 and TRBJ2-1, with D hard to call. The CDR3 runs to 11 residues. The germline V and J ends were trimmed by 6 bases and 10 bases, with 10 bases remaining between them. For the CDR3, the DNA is TGTGCCAGCAGCCCCTCCTCCGAGCAGTTCTTC. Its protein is CASSPSSEQFF.

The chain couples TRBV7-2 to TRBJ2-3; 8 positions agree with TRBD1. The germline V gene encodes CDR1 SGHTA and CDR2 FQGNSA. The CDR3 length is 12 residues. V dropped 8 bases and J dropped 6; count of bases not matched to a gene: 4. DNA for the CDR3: TGTGCCAGCGCCCGGGACAGGGATACGCAGTATTTT. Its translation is CASARDRDTQYF.

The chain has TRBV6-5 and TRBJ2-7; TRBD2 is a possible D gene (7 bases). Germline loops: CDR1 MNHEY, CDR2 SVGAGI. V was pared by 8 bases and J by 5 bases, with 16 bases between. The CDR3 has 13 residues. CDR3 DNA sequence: TGTGCCAGCTGGGTTTCGGGGGGCGACGAGCAGTACTTC. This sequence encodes CASWVSGGDEQYF.

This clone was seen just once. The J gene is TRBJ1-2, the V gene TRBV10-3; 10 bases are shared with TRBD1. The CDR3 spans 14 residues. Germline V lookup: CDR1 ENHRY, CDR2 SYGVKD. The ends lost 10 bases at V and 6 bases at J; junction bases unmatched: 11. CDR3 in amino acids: CATRGIGTGDGYTF. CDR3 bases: TGTGCCACTCGGGGGATCGGGACAGGGGATGGCTACACCTTC.

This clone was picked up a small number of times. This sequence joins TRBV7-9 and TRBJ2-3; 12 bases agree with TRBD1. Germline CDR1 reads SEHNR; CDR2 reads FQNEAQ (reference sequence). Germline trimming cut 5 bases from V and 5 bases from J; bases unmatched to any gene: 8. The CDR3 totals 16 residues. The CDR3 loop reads CASSKTGTGGKDTQYF. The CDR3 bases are TGTGCCAGCAGCAAAACCGGGACAGGGGGCAAAGATACGCAGTATTTT.

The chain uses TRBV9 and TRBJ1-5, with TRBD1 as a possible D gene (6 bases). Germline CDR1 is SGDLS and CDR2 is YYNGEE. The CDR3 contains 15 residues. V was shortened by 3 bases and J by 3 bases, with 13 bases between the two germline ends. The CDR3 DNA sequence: TGTGCCAGCAGCGAAGGGGGGGGATACAATCAGCCCCAGCATTTT. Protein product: CASSEGGGYNQPQHF.

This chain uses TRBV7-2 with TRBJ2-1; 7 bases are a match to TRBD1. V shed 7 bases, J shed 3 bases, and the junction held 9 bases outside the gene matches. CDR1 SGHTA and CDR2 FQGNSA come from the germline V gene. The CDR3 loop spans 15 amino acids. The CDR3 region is CASTPTGPLYNEQFF. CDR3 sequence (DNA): TGTGCCAGCACCCCGACAGGGCCTCTCTACAATGAGCAGTTCTTC. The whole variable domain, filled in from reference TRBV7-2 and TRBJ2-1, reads GAGVSQSPSNKVTEKGKDVELRCDPISGHTALYWYRQSLGQGLEFLIYFQGNSAPDKSGLPSDRFSAERTGGSVSTLTIQRTQQEDSAVYLCASTPTGPLYNEQFFGPGTRLTVL.

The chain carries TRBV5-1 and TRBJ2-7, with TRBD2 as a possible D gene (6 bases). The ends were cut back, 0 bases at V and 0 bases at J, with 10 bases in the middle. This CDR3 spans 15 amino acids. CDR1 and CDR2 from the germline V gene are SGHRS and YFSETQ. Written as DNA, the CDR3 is TGCGCCAGCAGCTTGGGGCAGGGAGGCTCCTACGAGCAGTACTTC. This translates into CASSLGQGGSYEQYF.

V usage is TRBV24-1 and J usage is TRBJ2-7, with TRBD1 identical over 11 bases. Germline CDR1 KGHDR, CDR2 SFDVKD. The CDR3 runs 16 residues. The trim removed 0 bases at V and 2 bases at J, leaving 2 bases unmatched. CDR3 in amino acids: CATSDLRGQGAYEQYF. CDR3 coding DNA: TGTGCCACCAGTGATTTGCGGGGACAGGGGGCCTACGAGCAGTACTTC.

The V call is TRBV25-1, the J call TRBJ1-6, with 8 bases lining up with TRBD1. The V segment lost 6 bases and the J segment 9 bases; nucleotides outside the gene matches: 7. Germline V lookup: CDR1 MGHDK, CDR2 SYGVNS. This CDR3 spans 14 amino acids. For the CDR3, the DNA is TGTGCCAGCAGGGACAGGGCAGATACTTCACCCCTCCACTTT. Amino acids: CASRDRADTSPLHF.

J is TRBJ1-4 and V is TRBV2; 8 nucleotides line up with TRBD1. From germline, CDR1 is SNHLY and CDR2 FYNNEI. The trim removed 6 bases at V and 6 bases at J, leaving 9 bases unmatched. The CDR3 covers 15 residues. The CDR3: CASRDRDRWDEKLFF. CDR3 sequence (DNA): TGTGCCAGCAGGGACAGGGATCGGTGGGATGAAAAACTGTTTTTT.

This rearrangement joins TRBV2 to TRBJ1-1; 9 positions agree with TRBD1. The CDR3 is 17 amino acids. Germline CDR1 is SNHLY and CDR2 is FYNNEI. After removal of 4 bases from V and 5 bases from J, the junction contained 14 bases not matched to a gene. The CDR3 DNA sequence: TGTGCCAGCAGTGTAACAGGGGGCAGGGCGGGAACGACTGAAGCTTTCTTT. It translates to CASSVTGGRAGTTEAFF.